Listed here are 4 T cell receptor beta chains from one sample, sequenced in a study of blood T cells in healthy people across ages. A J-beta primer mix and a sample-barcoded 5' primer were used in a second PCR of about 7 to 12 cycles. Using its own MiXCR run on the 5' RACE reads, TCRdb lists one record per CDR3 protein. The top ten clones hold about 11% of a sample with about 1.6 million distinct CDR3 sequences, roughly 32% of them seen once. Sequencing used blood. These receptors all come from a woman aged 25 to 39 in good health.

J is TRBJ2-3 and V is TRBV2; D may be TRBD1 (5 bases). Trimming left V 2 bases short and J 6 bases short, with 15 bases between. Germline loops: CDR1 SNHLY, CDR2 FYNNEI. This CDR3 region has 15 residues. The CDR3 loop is CASSEWGPSLDTQYF. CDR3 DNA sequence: TGTGCCAGCAGTGAATGGGGCCCAAGCTTGGATACGCAGTATTTT. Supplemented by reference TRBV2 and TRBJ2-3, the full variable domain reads EPEVTQTPSHQVTQMGQEVILRCVPISNHLYFYWYRQILGQKVEFLVSFYNNEISEKSEIFDDQFSVERPDGSNFTLKIRSTKLEDSAMYFCASSEWGPSLDTQYFGPGTRLTVL.

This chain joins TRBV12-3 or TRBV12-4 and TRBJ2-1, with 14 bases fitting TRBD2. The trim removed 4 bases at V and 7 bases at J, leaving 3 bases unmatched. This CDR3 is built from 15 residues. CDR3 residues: CASSWGLAGENEQFF. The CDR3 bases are TGTGCCAGCAGTTGGGGACTAGCGGGAGAGAATGAGCAGTTCTTC.

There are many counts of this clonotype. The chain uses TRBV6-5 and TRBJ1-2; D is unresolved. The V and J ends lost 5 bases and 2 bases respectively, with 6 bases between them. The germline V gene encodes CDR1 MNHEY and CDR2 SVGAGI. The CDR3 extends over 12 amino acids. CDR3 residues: CASSARNYGYTF. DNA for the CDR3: TGTGCCAGCAGTGCCAGAAACTATGGCTACACCTTC.

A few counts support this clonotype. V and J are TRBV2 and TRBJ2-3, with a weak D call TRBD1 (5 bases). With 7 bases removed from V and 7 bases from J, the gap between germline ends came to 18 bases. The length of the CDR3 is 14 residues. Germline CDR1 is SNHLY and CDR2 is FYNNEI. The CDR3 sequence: CASIRQGAFYTQYF. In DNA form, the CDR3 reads TGTGCCAGCATACGGCAGGGCGCTTTTTATACGCAGTATTTT. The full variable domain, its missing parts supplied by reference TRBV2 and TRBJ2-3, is EPEVTQTPSHQVTQMGQEVILRCVPISNHLYFYWYRQILGQKVEFLVSFYNNEISEKSEIFDDQFSVERPDGSNFTLKIRSTKLEDSAMYFCASIRQGAFYTQYFGPGTRLTVL.